The 28 T cell receptor beta chains reported below all come from one sample, sequenced in a study of cytomegalovirus exposure and HLA in healthy donors. Primers included in the PCR were 60 Vbeta and 13 Jbeta primers. Clones were sequenced by immunoSEQ multiplex PCR, and TCRdb holds only the in-frame ones, with some missing. The sample has fewer than 110,000 clones, 73% seen once. The sequencing sample was made of PBMCs. The receptor set was obtained from a man aged 25-45 years in good health and CMV-seronegative.

The chain couples TRBV5-1 to TRBJ2-1, with TRBD1 matching 7 bases. Germline V gene data show CDR1 as SGHRS and CDR2 as YFSETQ. J was trimmed by 6 bases and V by 4 bases; bases with no gene match: 10. CDR3 size: 15 residues. CDR3 nucleotide sequence: TGCGCCAGCAGCCCGAGGGACAGAACACTCAATGAGCAGTTCTTC. Residues: CASSPRDRTLNEQFF.

This clone occurred once. This sequence joins TRBV21-1 and TRBJ1-1. TRBV21-1 represents a pseudogene. CDR3 length: 14 residues. CDR3 amino acids: CASRRVGGDTEAFF. For the CDR3, the DNA is TGTGCCAGCAGAAGGGTCGGGGGAGACACTGAAGCTTTCTTT.

The chain recombines TRBV5-1 with TRBJ2-7, with D tentatively TRBD2 (5 bases). Germline values: CDR1 SGHRS, CDR2 YFSETQ. V was cut by 0 bases and J by 6 bases, with 16 bases left in between. The CDR3 runs 15 residues. CDR3 DNA sequence: TGCGCCAGCAGCTTGGGGGCGGGTGCCTTCGCCGAGCAGTACTTC. Amino acid sequence: CASSLGAGAFAEQYF. Full variable domain (remainder filled in from reference TRBV5-1 and TRBJ2-7): KAGVTQTPRYLIKTRGQQVTLSCSPISGHRSVSWYQQTPGQGLQFLFEYFSETQRNKGNFPGRFSGRQFSNSRSEMNVSTLELGDSALYLCASSLGAGAFAEQYFGPGTRLTVT.

This clone was seen a few times. J is TRBJ2-7 and V is TRBV6-5; TRBD2 matches 7 bases. After removal of 0 bases from V and 0 bases from J, the junction contained 2 bases not matched to a gene. This CDR3 is 15 amino acids long. Looked up from germline, CDR1 is MNHEY and CDR2 is SVGAGI. Here the CDR3 DNA reads TGTGCCAGCAGTTACTCGACGGGGGGCTCCTACGAGCAGTACTTC. The encoded protein is CASSYSTGGSYEQYF.

V usage is TRBV12-5 and J usage is TRBJ2-1; 10 bases are shared with TRBD1. This CDR3 is 16 amino acids long. Trimming at V came to 5 bases and at J to 7 bases, leaving 11 bases not matched to a gene. Germline V CDR1 and CDR2: LGHNT, FRNRAP. Here the CDR3 reads CASGPGGQGGYNEQFF. The CDR3 nucleotides read TGTGCTAGTGGTCCTGGAGGACAGGGGGGCTATAATGAGCAGTTCTTC.

The chain recombines TRBV6-1 with TRBJ1-1; D may be TRBD1 (5 bases). The CDR3 covers 13 residues. The germline V and J ends were trimmed by 7 bases and 5 bases, with 14 bases remaining between them. Per the germline V gene, CDR1 is MNHNS and CDR2 is SASEGT. This CDR3 is CASTNIKGTEAFF. DNA for the CDR3: TGTGCCAGCACCAACATCAAGGGGACTGAAGCTTTCTTT.

This sequence joins TRBV19 and TRBJ1-6, with TRBD1 identical over 8 bases. The CDR3 covers 15 residues. CDR1 is LNHDA, CDR2 SQIVND, per germline (reference sequence). J gave up 7 bases and V 1 base, and 3 bases lay outside the gene matches. The CDR3 region has the DNA TGTGCCAGTAGTATAGCCCGGGACAGGAATTCACCCCTCCACTTT. This sequence encodes CASSIARDRNSPLHF.

V and J are TRBV5-1 and TRBJ2-7; D is perhaps TRBD1 (5 bases). Looked up from germline, CDR1 is SGHRS and CDR2 is YFSETQ. The CDR3 length is 15 residues. V was pared by 4 bases and J by 3 bases, with 17 bases between. This CDR3 reads CASSLESGPFYEQYF. Written as DNA, the CDR3 is TGCGCCAGCAGCCTAGAGTCAGGGCCATTCTACGAGCAGTACTTC.

The V call is TRBV4-2, the J call TRBJ2-7, with 12 bases lining up with TRBD2. V shed 3 bases and J 1 base; nucleotides not matched to a gene: 4. The CDR3 length is 16 residues. Looked up from germline, CDR1 is LGHNA and CDR2 is YNFKEQ. CDR3 sequence (DNA): TGTGCCAGCAGCCATGACCTAGCGGGAGGGTCCTACGAGCAGTACTTC. Translation: CASSHDLAGGSYEQYF.

This clone was counted a few times. V usage is TRBV25-1 and J usage is TRBJ1-2; weak D call: TRBD1 (5 bases). The CDR3 contains 12 residues. V was clipped by 7 bases and J by 5 bases, with 11 bases between them. CDR1 MGHDK and CDR2 SYGVNS come from the germline V gene. The CDR3 DNA reads TGTGCCAGCAATCAGGGAGGGTATGGCTACACCTTC. Translation: CASNQGGYGYTF.

This clone was detected once. CDR3 nucleotide sequence: TGTGCCAGCAGGGGGAGGACAGGGCAGTGGGAGACCCAGTACTTC. Its protein is CASRGRTGQWETQYF. This chain links TRBV2 with TRBJ2-5, with 8 positions matching TRBD1. With V trimmed by 6 bases and J by 5 bases, 11 bases remained unmatched. CDR3 size: 15 residues. Per the germline V gene, CDR1 is SNHLY and CDR2 is FYNNEI.

The rearrangement uses TRBV30 and TRBJ1-1; 10 nucleotides match TRBD1. The V and J ends lost 2 bases and 4 bases, in that order; junction bases with no gene match: 7. The CDR3 contains 15 residues. CDR1 is GTSNPN, CDR2 SVGIG, per germline (reference sequence). The CDR3 spells CAWSHLGQGVTEAFF. The CDR3, as DNA: TGTGCCTGGAGTCACCTCGGACAGGGGGTCACTGAAGCTTTCTTT.

The chain uses TRBV7-9 and TRBJ2-3, with 8 bases matching TRBD2. The CDR3 covers 16 residues. The germline CDR1 and CDR2 sequences are SEHNR and FQNEAQ (reference sequence). V lost 1 base, J lost 0 bases, and 3 bases stayed unmatched. This chain's CDR3 is CASSLVTGGSTDTQYF. CDR3 DNA: TGTGCCAGCAGCTTAGTTACGGGAGGGAGCACAGATACGCAGTATTTT. The entire variable domain, with the rest obtained from reference TRBV7-9 and TRBJ2-3, is as follows: DTGVSQNPRHKITKRGQNVTFRCDPISEHNRLYWYRQTLGQGPEFLTYFQNEAQLEKSRLLSDRFSAERPKGSFSTLEIQRTEQGDSAMYLCASSLVTGGSTDTQYFGPGTRLTVL.

The CDR3 loop reads CASSTGTGEKLFF. CDR3 nucleotide sequence: TGTGCCAGCAGCACCGGGACAGGAGAAAAACTGTTTTTT. The genes are TRBV9 and TRBJ1-4, with 8 bases lining up with TRBD1. Germline CDR1 and CDR2: SGDLS and YYNGEE. The CDR3 has 13 amino acids. The V gene end was trimmed by 4 bases and the J gene end by 8 bases; junction bases not matched to a gene: 4.

The V call is TRBV30, the J call TRBJ1-1; D uncertain. With 3 bases removed from V and 5 bases from J, the gap between germline ends came to 13 bases. The CDR3 loop spans 13 amino acids. Per germline, CDR1 GTSNPN and CDR2 SVGIG (reference sequence). The CDR3 sequence is CAWSPNGGTEAFF. The CDR3 DNA is TGTGCCTGGAGCCCAAACGGAGGGACTGAAGCTTTCTTT. Full variable domain (rest looked up from reference TRBV30 and TRBJ1-1): SQTIHQWPATLVQPVGSPLSLECTVEGTSNPNLYWYRQAAGRGLQLLFYSVGIGQISSEVPQNLSASRPQDRQFILSSKKLLLSDSGFYLCAWSPNGGTEAFFGQGTRLTVV.

The chain has TRBV28 and TRBJ1-5; 7 nucleotides line up with TRBD1. Germline V gene lookup returns CDR1 MDHEN and CDR2 SYDVKM. V was pared by 1 base and J by 6 bases, with 9 bases of the junction left unmatched. The CDR3 is 16 amino acids. Written as DNA, the CDR3 is TGTGCCAGCAGTTTATCCCGCAGGGGGAACTTTCAGCCCCAGCATTTT. Translating it yields CASSLSRRGNFQPQHF.

This chain connects TRBV6-5 to TRBJ2-7; D gene uncertain. Germline CDR1 reads MNHEY; CDR2 reads SVGAGI. The CDR3 contains 14 residues. V was clipped by 7 bases and J by 0 bases, with 13 bases between them. CDR3: CASTQSRSSYEQYF. CDR3 DNA: TGTGCCAGCACCCAGTCTAGGAGCTCCTACGAGCAGTACTTC.

This chain connects TRBV7-9 to TRBJ2-7; 9 bases align to TRBD1. The junction had 8 bases not matched to a gene; V was cut back by 5 bases and J by 3 bases. This CDR3 is built from 15 residues. Germline CDR1 reads SEHNR; CDR2 reads FQNEAQ (reference sequence). CDR3 in DNA: TGTGCCAGCAGCGGGGGACAGGGAAGCGACTACGAGCAGTACTTC. Amino acid sequence: CASSGGQGSDYEQYF.

This chain connects TRBV7-9 to TRBJ1-1; weak D call: TRBD1 (5 bases). Germline lookup yields CDR1 SEHNR and CDR2 FQNEAQ (reference sequence). Trimming cost V 1 base and J 4 bases, with 16 bases left between them. The CDR3 length is 16 residues. CDR3 in amino acids: CASSLGTTVTSTEAFF. In nucleotides, the CDR3 is TGTGCCAGCAGCTTAGGCACGACAGTGACTAGCACTGAAGCTTTCTTT.

This clone was recorded a few times. The V and J genes are TRBV5-6 and TRBJ2-7; D might be TRBD2 (7 bases). Germline CDR1 and CDR2: SGHDT and YYEEEE. V gave up 1 base and J gave up 6 bases, with 11 bases separating them. The length of the CDR3 is 13 residues. This CDR3 reads CASSLWGGLEQYF. For the CDR3, the DNA is TGTGCCAGCAGCTTGTGGGGGGGCCTCGAGCAGTACTTC.

The chain carries TRBV5-1 and TRBJ2-7; perhaps TRBD1 as D (5 bases). Germline loops: CDR1 SGHRS, CDR2 YFSETQ. The V and J ends lost 0 bases and 3 bases respectively, with 13 bases between them. The CDR3 extends over 15 amino acids. The CDR3 nucleotides read TGCGCCAGCAGCTTGGGACCAGGGCAGGACTACGAGCAGTACTTC. Its translation: CASSLGPGQDYEQYF.

This clone showed up just once. Here the CDR3 reads CASSPKDSSGANVLTF. The CDR3 DNA is TGCGCCAGCAGCCCGAAGGACAGCTCTGGGGCCAACGTCCTGACTTTC. The chain has TRBV5-1 and TRBJ2-6, with a tentative D call TRBD1 (6 bases). CDR1 is SGHRS, CDR2 YFSETQ, per germline. This CDR3 region has 16 residues. The germline V and J ends were trimmed by 4 bases and 0 bases, with 11 bases remaining between them.

J is TRBJ2-7 and V is TRBV5-4, with D tentatively TRBD1 (6 bases). The CDR3 totals 16 residues. Per germline, CDR1 SGHNT and CDR2 YYREEE (reference sequence). Deletions cut 4 bases from V and 2 bases from J, with 19 bases between. The CDR3: CASSPEPGTFTYEQYF. In nucleotides, the CDR3 is TGTGCCAGCAGCCCTGAACCCGGGACATTCACCTACGAGCAGTACTTC.

The rearrangement joins TRBV5-6 to TRBJ2-7; D perhaps matches TRBD1 (6 bases). Germline V gene sequence: CDR1 SGHDT, CDR2 YYEEEE. The V gene lost 1 base and the J gene lost 5 bases, with 10 bases spanning the gap. The CDR3 runs 13 residues. The CDR3 is CASSLTGSDEQYF. The CDR3 nucleotides read TGTGCCAGCAGCTTGACAGGGTCCGACGAGCAGTACTTC. Based on the CDR3 plus reference TRBV5-6 and TRBJ2-7, the full variable domain is DAGVTQSPTHLIKTRGQQVTLRCSPKSGHDTVSWYQQALGQGPQFIFQYYEEEERQRGNFPDRFSGHQFPNYSSELNVNALLLGDSALYLCASSLTGSDEQYFGPGTRLTVT.

The chain joins TRBV29-1 to TRBJ2-7; D remains unclear. Germline V gene sequence: CDR1 SQVTM, CDR2 ANQGSEA. The V end lost 3 bases, the J end lost 3 bases, and 9 bases lay between the germline ends. This CDR3 has 12 amino acids. The chain's CDR3 is CSVETQDYEQYF. The CDR3 DNA reads as TGCAGCGTTGAGACCCAGGACTACGAGCAGTACTTC.

The genes are TRBV6-1 and TRBJ2-7, with D possibly being TRBD2 (5 bases). The CDR3 extends over 12 amino acids. The germline CDR1 and CDR2 sequences are MNHNS and SASEGT. V was clipped by 3 bases and J by 4 bases, with 7 bases between them. The chain's CDR3 is CASSEGSYEQYF. CDR3 nucleotide sequence: TGTGCCAGCAGTGAGGGGAGTTACGAGCAGTACTTC.

This CDR3 is CASSFGEDYEQYF. CDR3 DNA sequence: TGTGCCAGCAGTTTTGGGGAGGACTACGAGCAGTACTTC. This chain uses TRBV27 with TRBJ2-7; D may be TRBD2 (6 bases). Trimming removed 3 bases at V and 3 bases at J, with 9 bases between. The CDR3 contains 13 residues. Germline-derived CDR1 and CDR2 are MNHEY and SMNVEV (reference sequence).

V usage is TRBV5-4 and J usage is TRBJ1-1; D gene ambiguous. The CDR3 is 12 residues long. The germline V and J ends were trimmed by 3 bases and 3 bases, with 6 bases remaining between them. Germline V gives CDR1 SGHNT, CDR2 YYREEE (reference sequence). The CDR3 DNA sequence: TGTGCCAGCAGCTCCCCTGACACTGAAGCTTTCTTT. Its protein is CASSSPDTEAFF.